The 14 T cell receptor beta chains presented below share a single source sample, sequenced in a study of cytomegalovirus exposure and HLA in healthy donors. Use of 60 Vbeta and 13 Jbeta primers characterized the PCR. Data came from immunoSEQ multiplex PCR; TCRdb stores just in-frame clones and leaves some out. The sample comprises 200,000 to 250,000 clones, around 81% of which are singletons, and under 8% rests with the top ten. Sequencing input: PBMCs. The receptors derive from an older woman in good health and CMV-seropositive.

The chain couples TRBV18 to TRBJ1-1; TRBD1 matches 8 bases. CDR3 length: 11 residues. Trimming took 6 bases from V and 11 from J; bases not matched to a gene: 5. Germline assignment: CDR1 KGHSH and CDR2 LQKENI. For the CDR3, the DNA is TGTGCCAGCTCCCCGGACAGGGCTGCTTTCTTT. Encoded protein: CASSPDRAAFF.

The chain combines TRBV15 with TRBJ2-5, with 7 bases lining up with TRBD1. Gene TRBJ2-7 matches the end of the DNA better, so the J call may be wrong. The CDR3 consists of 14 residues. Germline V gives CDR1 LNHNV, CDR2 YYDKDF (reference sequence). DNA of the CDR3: TGTGCCACCAGCAGAGCACAGGGGAGCTACGAGCAGTACTTC. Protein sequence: CATSRAQGSYEQYF.

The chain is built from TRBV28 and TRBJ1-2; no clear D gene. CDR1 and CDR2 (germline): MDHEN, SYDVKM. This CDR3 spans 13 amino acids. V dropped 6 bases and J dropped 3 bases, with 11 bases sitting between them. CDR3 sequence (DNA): TGTGCCAGCAGCAATCCAAATGACTATGGCTACACCTTC. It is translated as CASSNPNDYGYTF.

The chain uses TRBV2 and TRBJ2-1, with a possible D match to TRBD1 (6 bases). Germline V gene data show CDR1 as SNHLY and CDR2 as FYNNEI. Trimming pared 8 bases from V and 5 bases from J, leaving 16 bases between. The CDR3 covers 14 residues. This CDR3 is CASVRDTKNNEQFF. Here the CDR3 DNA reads TGTGCCAGCGTACGGGACACTAAAAACAATGAGCAGTTCTTC.

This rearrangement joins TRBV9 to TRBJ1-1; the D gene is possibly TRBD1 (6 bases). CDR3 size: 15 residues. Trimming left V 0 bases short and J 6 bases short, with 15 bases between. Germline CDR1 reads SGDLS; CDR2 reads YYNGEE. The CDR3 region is CASSVGGGQLPEAFF. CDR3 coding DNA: TGTGCCAGCAGCGTAGGGGGGGGGCAGTTGCCTGAAGCTTTCTTT.

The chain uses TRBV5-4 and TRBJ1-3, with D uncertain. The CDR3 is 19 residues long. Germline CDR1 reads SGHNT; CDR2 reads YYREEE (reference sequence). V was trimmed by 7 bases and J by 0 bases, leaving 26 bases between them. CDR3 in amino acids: CASHFTDGLLLHSGNTIYF. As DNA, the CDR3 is TGTGCCAGCCACTTTACGGACGGACTATTACTTCACTCTGGAAACACCATATATTTT. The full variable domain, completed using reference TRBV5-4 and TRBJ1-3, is ETGVTQSPTHLIKTRGQQVTLRCSSQSGHNTVSWYQQALGQGPQFIFQYYREEENGRGNFPPRFSGLQFPNYSSELNVNALELDDSALYLCASHFTDGLLLHSGNTIYFGEGSWLTVV.

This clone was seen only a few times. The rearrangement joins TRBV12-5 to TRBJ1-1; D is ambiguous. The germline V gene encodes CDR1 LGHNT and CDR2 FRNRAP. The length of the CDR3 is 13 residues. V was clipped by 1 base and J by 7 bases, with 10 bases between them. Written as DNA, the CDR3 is TGTGCTAGTGGTTTGGAGCCTTTAAGTGAAGCTTTCTTT. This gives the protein CASGLEPLSEAFF.

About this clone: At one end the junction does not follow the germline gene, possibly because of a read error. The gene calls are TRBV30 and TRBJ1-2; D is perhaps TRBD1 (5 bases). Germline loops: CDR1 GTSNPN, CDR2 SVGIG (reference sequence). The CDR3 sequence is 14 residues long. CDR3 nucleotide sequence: TGTGCCTGGAGGGGAGGAGGGACTAACTATGGCTACCCCTTC. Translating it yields CAWRGGGTNYGYPF.

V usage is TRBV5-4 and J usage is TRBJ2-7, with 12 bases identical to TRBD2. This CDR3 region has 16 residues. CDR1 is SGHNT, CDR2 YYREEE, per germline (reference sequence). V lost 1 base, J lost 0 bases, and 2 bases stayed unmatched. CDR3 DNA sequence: TGTGCCAGCAGCTTGCCGACTAGCGGGAGCTCCTACGAGCAGTACTTC. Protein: CASSLPTSGSSYEQYF.

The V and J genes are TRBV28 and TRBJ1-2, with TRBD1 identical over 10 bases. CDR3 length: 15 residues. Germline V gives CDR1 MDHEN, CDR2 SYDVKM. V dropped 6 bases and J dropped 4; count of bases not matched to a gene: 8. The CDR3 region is CASSPSRTGGYGYTF. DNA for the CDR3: TGTGCCAGCAGCCCCAGCAGGACAGGGGGCTATGGCTACACCTTC.

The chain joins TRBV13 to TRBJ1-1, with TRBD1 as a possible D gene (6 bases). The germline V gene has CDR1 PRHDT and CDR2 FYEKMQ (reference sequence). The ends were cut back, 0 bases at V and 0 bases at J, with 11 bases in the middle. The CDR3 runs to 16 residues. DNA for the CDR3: TGTGCCAGCAGCTTAGGCCTTGGACAGATGAACACTGAAGCTTTCTTT. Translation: CASSLGLGQMNTEAFF.

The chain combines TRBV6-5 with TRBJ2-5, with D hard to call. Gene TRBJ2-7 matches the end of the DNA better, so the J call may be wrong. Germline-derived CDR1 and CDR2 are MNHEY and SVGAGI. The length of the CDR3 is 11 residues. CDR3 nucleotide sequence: TGTGCCAGCCGGAGCATCTACGAGCAGTACTTC. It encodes CASRSIYEQYF.

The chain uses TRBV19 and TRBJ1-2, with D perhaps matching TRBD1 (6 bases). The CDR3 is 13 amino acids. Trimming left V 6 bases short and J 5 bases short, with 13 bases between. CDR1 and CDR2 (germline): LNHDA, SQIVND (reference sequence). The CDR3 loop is CASRRQALYGYTF. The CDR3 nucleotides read TGTGCCAGTAGAAGACAGGCTCTTTATGGCTACACCTTC.

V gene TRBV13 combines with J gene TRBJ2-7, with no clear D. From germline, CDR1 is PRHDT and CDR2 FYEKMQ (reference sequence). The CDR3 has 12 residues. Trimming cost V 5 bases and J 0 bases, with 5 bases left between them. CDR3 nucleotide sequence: TGTGCCAGCAGCACGAGCTCCTACGAGCAGTACTTC. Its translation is CASSTSSYEQYF.